The clone carrying this T cell receptor (beta chain) showed up many times. Antigen specificity is unknown. This record comes from a study of T-cell memory formation after mild COVID-19. Study-wide results and limits: Some SARS-CoV-2-responding clones were already detected in memory before infection.

Germline V gene sequence: CDR1 SGHTA, CDR2 FQGTGA. Between the trimmed V and J ends, which lost 2 bases and 5 bases, there was a span of 25 bases. This CDR3 comprises 18 residues. The authors produced TCR alpha and TCR beta cDNA libraries with sample barcodes and UMIs by 5'RACE using constant-segment primers. TCRdb called the 5' RACE reads again in MiXCR, with one record for every CDR3 protein. The sample includes over 12,000 distinct CDR3 sequences, roughly a fifth seen only once; the top ten take around half. This clonotype was sampled from an adult woman who had mild COVID-19 (a few samples of this study predate the infection). Cell type and time point are not known. V usage is TRBV7-3 and J usage is TRBJ2-7; weak D call: TRBD2 (8 bases). Sequenced material: PBMCs or a T cell subset sorted from them (not recorded which). Written as DNA, the CDR3 is TGTGCCAGCAGCTTACGAGGGACAGCCGGGACTAGAGCCCACGAGCAGTACTTC. It encodes CASSLRGTAGTRAHEQYF.